This T cell receptor (beta chain) was sequenced for a study of human T cells and chemical hapten exposure. Study-wide points: TCRs whose frequency exceeded 1 in 1000 remained the same following DPC sensitization.

Time point specified: patch test 2, 6 weeks after DPC sensitization. Treatment specified: therapeutic diphenylcyclopropenone sensitization with weekly scalp DPC. Total RNA extraction was carried out from unfractionated whole blood. The CDR3 is 14 amino acids. V lost 6 bases, J lost 2 bases, and 13 bases lay in between. TCRdb re-called the RACE reads through MiXCR, storing one row per CDR3 protein. Of 40,000 or so distinct CDR3 sequences in the sample, 9.6% were seen once. Comments on this clonotype: Its antigen is as yet unknown.

The starting material was whole blood, obtained in connection with sensitization to the hapten diphenylcyclopropenone (DPC). V usage is TRBV12-3 or TRBV12-4 and J usage is TRBJ1-2; TRBD1 might be the D (6 bases). The TCR comes from a woman in her 30s with alopecia areata. Some clones in this sample may be carry-over from other donors' samples. The CDR3 sequence is CASSRGGYNYGYTF. The CDR3 DNA is TGTGCCAGCAGCCGGGGGGGCTACAACTATGGCTACACCTTC.